This TCR beta chain appears in the sequencing data of a study of monozygotic twins with inflammatory bowel disease. Study results and limitations: Findings did not support one strong IBD-associated signal or clonotype.

Turning to this clonotype: Its specificity is unknown.

The CDR3 is 15 residues long. From germline, CDR1 is SGHRS and CDR2 YFSETQ. After re-calling the 5' RACE reads, TCRdb lists one entry per CDR3 protein, DNA absent. Its table lists roughly 150,000 distinct CDR3 sequences. The sequencing input was blood. The rearrangement uses TRBV5-1 and TRBJ2-3; without DNA, the TCRdb call of TRBD1 cannot be checked. The clonotype originates from a human donor with ulcerative colitis or Crohn's disease, or a healthy co-twin of an affected twin (not recorded which). This chain's CDR3 is CASSLVAGLTDTQYF.